This T cell receptor beta chain was recorded in a study of CD8 T cells in Susac syndrome. Worth noting for this clonotype: Its antigen is unidentified.

CD8+ and CD4+ T cells from blood underwent TCR beta sequencing, which was carried out in a high-throughput format. Negative isolation was used for CD8+ and CD4+ T cells and FACS enrichment for TEMRA cells. Per the germline V gene, CDR1 is MNHEY and CDR2 is SVGAGI. The CDR3 sequence is 14 residues long. V was clipped by 5 bases and J by 0 bases; unmatched bases: 3. An amount of RNA that ranged from roughly 0.5 to 1 ug was reverse transcribed with random hexamers. TCR beta CDR3 was amplified by immunoSEQ covering 54 Vbeta and 13 Jbeta. TCRdb reanalysed the immunoSEQ multiplex PCR reads using MiXCR and keeps one entry per CDR3 protein. The top ten hold 0.15% to 0.2% of the sample, which has under 250,000 distinct CDR3 sequences, about 95% seen once. Overall study findings and caveats: Clonal expansion was not seen in any Susac syndrome CD4+ T cell repertoire.

The V and J genes are TRBV6-5 and TRBJ2-7, with 8 bases fitting TRBD1. Sample: CD4+ T cells from PBMCs. This clonotype was obtained from a human donor with Susac syndrome. CDR3 sequence reads: CASSPTGDSYEQYF. The CDR3 nucleotides read TGTGCCAGCAGTCCGACAGGGGACTCCTACGAGCAGTACTTC.